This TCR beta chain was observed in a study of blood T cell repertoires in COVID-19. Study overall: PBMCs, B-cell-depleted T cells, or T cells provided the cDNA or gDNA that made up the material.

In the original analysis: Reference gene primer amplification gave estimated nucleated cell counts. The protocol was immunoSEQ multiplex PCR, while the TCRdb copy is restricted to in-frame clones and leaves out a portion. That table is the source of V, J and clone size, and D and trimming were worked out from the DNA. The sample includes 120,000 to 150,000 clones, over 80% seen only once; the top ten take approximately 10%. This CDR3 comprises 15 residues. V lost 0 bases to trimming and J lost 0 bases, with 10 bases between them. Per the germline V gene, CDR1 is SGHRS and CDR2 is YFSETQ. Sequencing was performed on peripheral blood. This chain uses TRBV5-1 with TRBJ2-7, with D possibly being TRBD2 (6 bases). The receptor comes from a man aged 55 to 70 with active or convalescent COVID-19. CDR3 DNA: TGCGCCAGCAGCTTGGAGCTAGCGCCCTCCTACGAGCAGTACTTC. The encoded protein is CASSLELAPSYEQYF.